This T cell receptor (beta chain) was documented in a study of glioma-infiltrating T cells after dendritic cell vaccination. Regarding this clone: Its antigen is currently unknown.

Repertoires were generated with immunoSEQ multiplex PCR, while TCRdb's copy carries only in-frame clones and drops some. The sample lists about 82,000 clones, 80% to 90% occurring once. Overall study results and limits: Patients with more pretreatment TILs had longer time to progression and survival. Few patients contributed both blood and tumor specimens.

Selection required adequate fresh-frozen tumor tissue plus more than two years' survival data. No glioblastoma patient carried an isocitrate dehydrogenase mutation. The source is a human donor with glioblastoma. This material consisted of blood, taken before dendritic cell vaccination.

The DNA for the CDR3 is TGTGCCAGCAGTTTATCACAGCTGACTAGTGGCTACACCTTC. Encoded protein: CASSLSQLTSGYTF. The chain uses TRBV27 and TRBJ1-2; unclear D gene. The CDR3 sequence is 14 residues long. V was pared by 0 bases and J by 7 bases, with 12 bases between. The germline gives CDR1 MNHEY, CDR2 SMNVEV (reference sequence).